This is a list of T cell receptor beta chains from one sample in a study of cytomegalovirus exposure and HLA in healthy donors. The protocol was immunoSEQ multiplex PCR, while the TCRdb copy is restricted to in-frame clones and leaves out a portion. The table lists some 130,000 clones, 77% of them singletons, with 4.2% in the top ten. Material for sequencing was PBMCs. All receptors derive from a male donor in good health and CMV-seropositive. Both conserved end residues are part of each CDR3. Fields, in order: CDR3 protein, CDR3 DNA, clone size, V gene, J gene, D gene. D genes are given only for firm matches. Only some rows state a clone size, as once, few, many or a class for expanded clones.

CDR3 protein: CASSHRAASSYNEQFF
CDR3 DNA: TGTGCCAGCAGCCACCGAGCGGCGAGCTCCTACAATGAGCAGTTCTTC
clone size: -
V gene: TRBV4-2
J gene: TRBJ2-1
D gene: -

CDR3 protein: CASKPRDSSSYEQYF
CDR3 DNA: TGTGCCAGCAAACCAAGGGACAGCAGCTCCTACGAGCAGTACTTC
clone size: -
V gene: TRBV2
J gene: TRBJ2-7
D gene: TRBD1

CDR3 protein: CSVDTGRATGSAQNTEAFF
CDR3 DNA: TGCAGCGTTGATACGGGGCGCGCGACAGGCTCGGCCCAGAACACTGAAGCTTTCTTT
clone size: -
V gene: TRBV29-1
J gene: TRBJ1-1
D gene: -

CDR3 protein: CASSFDTSYEQYF
CDR3 DNA: TGTGCCAGCAGTTTTGACACCTCCTACGAGCAGTACTTC
clone size: -
V gene: TRBV28
J gene: TRBJ2-7
D gene: -

CDR3 protein: CSARQGAQETQYF
CDR3 DNA: TGCAGCGCAAGACAGGGGGCCCAAGAGACCCAGTACTTC
clone size: -
V gene: TRBV29-1
J gene: TRBJ2-5
D gene: TRBD1

CDR3 protein: CASRDSSYEQYF
CDR3 DNA: TGTGCCAGCAGGGACAGCAGCTACGAGCAGTACTTC
clone size: -
V gene: TRBV6-1
J gene: TRBJ2-7
D gene: -

CDR3 protein: CASREGTGWGYTF
CDR3 DNA: TGTGCCAGCAGAGAAGGGACAGGTTGGGGCTACACCTTC
clone size: -
V gene: TRBV6-1
J gene: TRBJ1-2
D gene: TRBD1

CDR3 protein: CASSLTGGLNQPQHF
CDR3 DNA: TGCGCCAGCAGCTTGACAGGGGGCCTTAATCAGCCCCAGCATTTT
clone size: -
V gene: TRBV5-1
J gene: TRBJ1-5
D gene: TRBD1

CDR3 protein: CASTPSGGLLVPGELFF
CDR3 DNA: TGTGCCAGTACCCCAAGCGGGGGCCTTTTAGTGCCCGGGGAGCTGTTTTTT
clone size: -
V gene: TRBV19
J gene: TRBJ2-2
D gene: TRBD2

CDR3 protein: CASSGGTGFVGELFF
CDR3 DNA: TGTGCCAGCAGTGGCGGAACGGGGTTTGTCGGGGAGCTGTTTTTT
clone size: -
V gene: TRBV2
J gene: TRBJ2-2
D gene: -

CDR3 protein: CASSRRDSYEQYF
CDR3 DNA: TGTGCCAGCTCACGTAGGGACAGCTACGAGCAGTACTTC
clone size: -
V gene: TRBV18
J gene: TRBJ2-7
D gene: TRBD1

CDR3 protein: CASSPGSVTGGPGELFF
CDR3 DNA: TGTGCCAGCAGCCCAGGCTCAGTGACCGGAGGTCCCGGGGAGCTGTTTTTT
clone size: -
V gene: TRBV7-3
J gene: TRBJ2-2
D gene: -

CDR3 protein: CASGLVRGQGLHGYTF
CDR3 DNA: TGTGCTAGTGGTTTGGTACGGGGACAGGGGTTACATGGCTACACCTTC
clone size: -
V gene: TRBV12-5
J gene: TRBJ1-2
D gene: TRBD1

CDR3 protein: CASSLSGRYSNQPQHF
CDR3 DNA: TGTGCCAGCAGTTTATCAGGGCGCTATAGCAATCAGCCCCAGCATTTT
clone size: few
V gene: TRBV28
J gene: TRBJ1-5
D gene: -

CDR3 protein: CASSVGQPAGGYTF
CDR3 DNA: TGTGCCAGCAGCGTGGGACAGCCCGCGGGAGGCTACACCTTC
clone size: -
V gene: TRBV9
J gene: TRBJ1-2
D gene: TRBD1

CDR3 protein: CASSFGAVGTEAFF
CDR3 DNA: TGTGCCAGCAGTTTTGGGGCGGTCGGGACTGAAGCTTTCTTT
clone size: -
V gene: TRBV7-9
J gene: TRBJ1-1
D gene: -

CDR3 protein: CASSSPSGGTEAFF
CDR3 DNA: TGTGCCAGCAGTTCGCCCTCGGGGGGAACTGAAGCTTTCTTT
clone size: few
V gene: TRBV6-5
J gene: TRBJ1-1
D gene: -

CDR3 protein: CASSQGSDRVKSPLHF
CDR3 DNA: TGTGCCAGCAGCCAAGGGTCGGACAGGGTAAAGTCACCCCTCCACTTT
clone size: few
V gene: TRBV4-2
J gene: TRBJ1-6
D gene: TRBD1

CDR3 protein: CASSPPRGKGTEAFF
CDR3 DNA: TGTGCCAGCAGTCCCCCGCGGGGAAAAGGCACTGAAGCTTTCTTT
clone size: -
V gene: TRBV28
J gene: TRBJ1-1
D gene: -

CDR3 protein: CSAHDTGQGREKLFF
CDR3 DNA: TGCAGCGCCCACGATACGGGACAGGGTCGGGAAAAACTGTTTTTT
clone size: -
V gene: TRBV29-1
J gene: TRBJ1-4
D gene: TRBD1

CDR3 protein: CASSQSGGLGQETQYF
CDR3 DNA: TGTGCCAGCAGCCAAAGCGGGGGCCTAGGCCAAGAGACCCAGTACTTC
clone size: -
V gene: TRBV4-2
J gene: TRBJ2-5
D gene: TRBD2

CDR3 protein: CASSLVGGRFFTDTQYF
CDR3 DNA: TGCGCCAGCAGCTTGGTCGGGGGGCGTTTTTTCACAGATACGCAGTATTTT
clone size: few
V gene: TRBV5-1
J gene: TRBJ2-3
D gene: -

CDR3 protein: CASSLGTGEYYGYTF
CDR3 DNA: TGTGCCAGCAGCTTGGGGACAGGGGAGTACTATGGCTACACCTTC
clone size: -
V gene: TRBV7-9
J gene: TRBJ1-2
D gene: TRBD1

CDR3 protein: CASSMRQGTAYEQYF
CDR3 DNA: TGTGCCAGTAGTATGAGGCAGGGGACAGCCTACGAGCAGTACTTC
clone size: -
V gene: TRBV19
J gene: TRBJ2-7
D gene: TRBD1

CDR3 protein: CASSSTGFTDTQYF
CDR3 DNA: TGTGCCAGCAGCTCCACAGGGTTCACAGATACGCAGTATTTT
clone size: -
V gene: TRBV5-6
J gene: TRBJ2-3
D gene: -

CDR3 protein: CASSIDRATNEKLFF
CDR3 DNA: TGTGCCAGTAGTATAGACAGGGCAACTAATGAAAAACTGTTTTTT
clone size: -
V gene: TRBV19
J gene: TRBJ1-4
D gene: -

CDR3 protein: CASSFGLAGGSSYEQYF
CDR3 DNA: TGCGCCAGCAGCTTTGGACTAGCGGGAGGGAGCTCCTACGAGCAGTACTTC
clone size: -
V gene: TRBV5-1
J gene: TRBJ2-7
D gene: TRBD2

CDR3 protein: CASSLIPGSTDTQYF
CDR3 DNA: TGTGCCAGCAGCTTAATTCCCGGTAGCACAGATACGCAGTATTTT
clone size: -
V gene: TRBV7-3
J gene: TRBJ2-3
D gene: -

CDR3 protein: CASDVVREMGAFF
CDR3 DNA: TGTGCCAGCGACGTTGTCCGGGAAATGGGAGCTTTCTTT
clone size: -
V gene: TRBV2
J gene: TRBJ1-1
D gene: -

CDR3 protein: CASSPGGTGGEQYF
CDR3 DNA: TGTGCCAGCAGCCCCGGTGGTACGGGGGGCGAGCAGTACTTC
clone size: -
V gene: TRBV7-2
J gene: TRBJ2-7
D gene: TRBD2

CDR3 protein: CASSITGSTGELFF
CDR3 DNA: TGCGCCAGCAGCATCACGGGATCGACCGGGGAGCTGTTTTTT
clone size: -
V gene: TRBV5-1
J gene: TRBJ2-2
D gene: -

CDR3 protein: CASSLLDRGNEKLFF
CDR3 DNA: TGTGCCAGCAGTTTACTAGACAGGGGAAATGAAAAACTGTTTTTT
clone size: -
V gene: TRBV28
J gene: TRBJ1-4
D gene: TRBD1

CDR3 protein: CASSAGTSFNEQFF
CDR3 DNA: TGTGCCAGCAGCGCGGGGACTAGCTTCAATGAGCAGTTCTTC
clone size: -
V gene: TRBV28
J gene: TRBJ2-1
D gene: TRBD2

CDR3 protein: CASSVGQVGGGYTF
CDR3 DNA: TGTGCCAGCAGCGTAGGGCAGGTTGGAGGTGGCTACACCTTC
clone size: -
V gene: TRBV9
J gene: TRBJ1-2
D gene: -

CDR3 protein: CASREGAGANVLTF
CDR3 DNA: TGTGCCAGCAGAGAAGGGGCTGGGGCCAACGTCCTGACTTTC
clone size: -
V gene: TRBV28
J gene: TRBJ2-6
D gene: -

CDR3 protein: CAWSWGQKETQYF
CDR3 DNA: TGTGCCTGGAGTTGGGGACAGAAAGAGACCCAGTACTTC
clone size: few
V gene: TRBV30
J gene: TRBJ2-5
D gene: TRBD1

CDR3 protein: CASSFTGSFSYNEQFF
CDR3 DNA: TGTGCCAGCAGTTTCACCGGTAGTTTCTCATACAATGAGCAGTTCTTC
clone size: few
V gene: TRBV27
J gene: TRBJ2-1
D gene: -

CDR3 protein: CASKPGHPLLEQYF
CDR3 DNA: TGTGCCAGCAAACCGGGACATCCGTTGCTTGAGCAGTACTTC
clone size: -
V gene: TRBV27
J gene: TRBJ2-5
D gene: -

CDR3 protein: CASSLYQGGNTEAFF
CDR3 DNA: TGTGCCAGCAGCTTATATCAGGGAGGGAACACTGAAGCTTTCTTT
clone size: -
V gene: TRBV7-7
J gene: TRBJ1-1
D gene: -

CDR3 protein: CASSLWTGDSGNTIYF
CDR3 DNA: TGTGCCAGCAGCTTGTGGACAGGGGACTCTGGAAACACCATATATTTT
clone size: -
V gene: TRBV11-1
J gene: TRBJ1-3
D gene: TRBD1

CDR3 protein: CASSQDPLGAGGSYEQYF
CDR3 DNA: TGCGCCAGCAGCCAAGACCCCCTGGGGGCGGGGGGCTCCTACGAGCAGTACTTC
clone size: -
V gene: TRBV4-1
J gene: TRBJ2-7
D gene: TRBD2